Listed below are T cell receptor beta chains from one sample, sequenced in a study of control samples from healthy donors and cancer patients. Using immunoSEQ multiplex PCR, the repertoire was profiled, and TCRdb retains in-frame clones only, with some absent. The data contain around 180,000 clones, 75% to 95% of them singletons. The sequenced material came from blood. The receptors stem from a middle-aged woman in good health. Each CDR3 is given with its conserved first and last residue. Fields, in order: V gene, J gene, clone size, D gene, CDR3 DNA, CDR3 protein. The D gene is left open where the match is weak. Clone size is shown for a subset of rows, as once, few, many or a class of expanded clone.

v_gene: TRBV21-1
j_gene: TRBJ2-1
abundance: -
d_gene: -
CDR3nt: TGTGCCAAGTCCCGGCGGGTGGTGGAGAGGACAACCCGGGGGGGCTCCTACAATGAGCAGTTCTTC
CDR3aa: CAKSRRVVERTTRGGSYNEQFF

v_gene: TRBV3-1/TRBV3-2
j_gene: TRBJ2-1
abundance: -
d_gene: TRBD2
CDR3nt: TGTGCCAGCAGCCAACCCGGGGGGGCCGATGAGCAGTTCTTC
CDR3aa: CASSQPGGADEQFF

v_gene: TRBV7-6
j_gene: TRBJ1-4
abundance: -
d_gene: TRBD1
CDR3nt: TGTGCCAGCAGCCCTACCGGGACAGGGGCCGCGAGAAATGAAAAACTGTTTTTT
CDR3aa: CASSPTGTGAARNEKLFF

v_gene: TRBV5-5
j_gene: TRBJ1-2
abundance: -
d_gene: TRBD1
CDR3nt: TGTGCCAGCAGCTTCCGGGACAGATGGTATGGCTACACCTTC
CDR3aa: CASSFRDRWYGYTF

v_gene: TRBV5-4
j_gene: TRBJ2-2
abundance: -
d_gene: -
CDR3nt: TGTGCCAGCAGCTTCGACGTTGCCGGGGAGCTGTTTTTT
CDR3aa: CASSFDVAGELFF

v_gene: TRBV27
j_gene: TRBJ2-3
abundance: -
d_gene: TRBD2
CDR3nt: TGTGCCAGCAGACGAATGAGAGCGGGGGGGTCGGCGGATACGCAGTATTTT
CDR3aa: CASRRMRAGGSADTQYF

v_gene: TRBV19
j_gene: TRBJ1-1
abundance: -
d_gene: TRBD1
CDR3nt: TGTGCCAGTAGTTTTGGGACAGGGGTTTCGAACACTGAAGCTTTCTTT
CDR3aa: CASSFGTGVSNTEAFF

v_gene: TRBV10-3
j_gene: TRBJ1-1
abundance: -
d_gene: -
CDR3nt: TGTGCCATCAGTGAGATGGGGGATGAAGCTTTCTTT
CDR3aa: CAISEMGDEAFF

v_gene: TRBV5-4
j_gene: TRBJ2-1
abundance: -
d_gene: TRBD2
CDR3nt: TGTGCCAGCTCAGGAGCGGGGGATTCGGTTGAGCAGTTCTTC
CDR3aa: CASSGAGDSVEQFF

v_gene: TRBV27
j_gene: TRBJ1-2
abundance: -
d_gene: -
CDR3nt: TGTGCCAGCAGCTCAGGGTTGGGGGGCTACACCTTC
CDR3aa: CASSSGLGGYTF

v_gene: TRBV27
j_gene: TRBJ2-1
abundance: -
d_gene: TRBD2
CDR3nt: TGTGCCAGCAGTTTAACCTTTAGGTCTGGACTAGCGGGGTACAATGAGCAGTTCTTC
CDR3aa: CASSLTFRSGLAGYNEQFF

v_gene: TRBV27
j_gene: TRBJ1-4
abundance: -
d_gene: TRBD1
CDR3nt: TGTGCCAGCAGTACTACAGGGGGTAGTGAAAAACTGTTTTTT
CDR3aa: CASSTTGGSEKLFF

v_gene: TRBV7-7
j_gene: TRBJ2-3
abundance: -
d_gene: -
CDR3nt: TGTGCCAGCAGCTCAGGGACAGATACGCAGTATTTT
CDR3aa: CASSSGTDTQYF

v_gene: TRBV14
j_gene: TRBJ2-2
abundance: -
d_gene: -
CDR3nt: TGTGCCAGCACCTGGGGGGCAGGCACCGGGGAGCTGTTTTTT
CDR3aa: CASTWGAGTGELFF

v_gene: TRBV18
j_gene: TRBJ2-7
abundance: -
d_gene: TRBD2
CDR3nt: TGTGCCAGCTCCCCACGGGAGGCTCGGGAGCAGTACTTC
CDR3aa: CASSPREAREQYF

v_gene: TRBV6-2/TRBV6-3
j_gene: TRBJ1-2
abundance: -
d_gene: -
CDR3nt: TGTGCCAGCAGCCCCCCAGCTGCTAACTATGGCTACACCTTC
CDR3aa: CASSPPAANYGYTF

v_gene: TRBV1
j_gene: TRBJ1-2
abundance: -
d_gene: -
CDR3nt: TGCACCAGCACCAGACAGGGGTATGGCTACACCTTC
CDR3aa: CTSTRQGYGYTF

v_gene: TRBV18
j_gene: TRBJ2-1
abundance: -
d_gene: -
CDR3nt: TGTGCCAGCTCACCGGAGCGGAACAATGAGCAGTTCTTC
CDR3aa: CASSPERNNEQFF

v_gene: TRBV6-5
j_gene: TRBJ2-5
abundance: -
d_gene: -
CDR3nt: TGTGCCAGCATTCTGAGGGGGGCGGAGACCCAGTACTTC
CDR3aa: CASILRGAETQYF

v_gene: TRBV30
j_gene: TRBJ1-3
abundance: -
d_gene: -
CDR3nt: TGTGCCTGGGGTCTGCGGGCCTCTGGAAACACCATATATTTT
CDR3aa: CAWGLRASGNTIYF

v_gene: TRBV19
j_gene: TRBJ1-2
abundance: once
d_gene: -
CDR3nt: TGTGCCAGTAGCTCATTAGGGGGAAGGAATGGCTACACCTTC
CDR3aa: CASSSLGGRNGYTF

v_gene: TRBV5-8
j_gene: TRBJ2-1
abundance: -
d_gene: -
CDR3nt: TGTGCCAGCAGCTTGACAGGTCGGGAGTCCTACAATGAGCAGTTCTTC
CDR3aa: CASSLTGRESYNEQFF

v_gene: TRBV7-9
j_gene: TRBJ2-1
abundance: -
d_gene: -
CDR3nt: TGTGCCAGCAGCCTCGGGACAACCAACAATGAGCAGTTCTTC
CDR3aa: CASSLGTTNNEQFF

v_gene: TRBV24-1
j_gene: TRBJ1-1
abundance: -
d_gene: -
CDR3nt: TGTGCCACCAGTGATGTGGACAGTTCAAACACTGAAGCTTTCTTT
CDR3aa: CATSDVDSSNTEAFF

v_gene: TRBV6-5
j_gene: TRBJ1-2
abundance: -
d_gene: TRBD1
CDR3nt: TGTGCCAGCAGCCCGGGACAGTTGGGCGGCTACACCTTC
CDR3aa: CASSPGQLGGYTF

v_gene: TRBV27
j_gene: TRBJ2-2
abundance: -
d_gene: -
CDR3nt: TGTGCCACCCGGCGGGGGCCTAACACCGGGGAGCTGTTTTTT
CDR3aa: CATRRGPNTGELFF

v_gene: TRBV5-6
j_gene: TRBJ2-7
abundance: -
d_gene: -
CDR3nt: TGTGCCAGCAGCTTGGGGGGCGAGCAGTACTTC
CDR3aa: CASSLGGEQYF

v_gene: TRBV19
j_gene: TRBJ2-2
abundance: once
d_gene: -
CDR3nt: TGTGCCAGTATCGGTGGTTGGGGCAGCGGGGAGCTGTTTTTT
CDR3aa: CASIGGWGSGELFF

v_gene: TRBV7-9
j_gene: TRBJ1-1
abundance: -
d_gene: -
CDR3nt: TGTGCCAGCATCTGGGGGGACTCCACTGAAGCTTTCTTT
CDR3aa: CASIWGDSTEAFF

v_gene: TRBV5-1
j_gene: TRBJ1-1
abundance: -
d_gene: TRBD1
CDR3nt: TGCGCCAGCAGCTCCTGGACAGGGGCTGAAGCTTTCTTT
CDR3aa: CASSSWTGAEAFF

v_gene: TRBV12-3/TRBV12-4
j_gene: TRBJ2-1
abundance: -
d_gene: -
CDR3nt: TGTGCCAGCAGTACCTCTCAGGGTTATGAGCAGTTCTTC
CDR3aa: CASSTSQGYEQFF

v_gene: TRBV7-9
j_gene: TRBJ2-3
abundance: -
d_gene: -
CDR3nt: TGTGCCAGCAGCTTCGAAGGCACAGATACGCAGTATTTT
CDR3aa: CASSFEGTDTQYF

v_gene: TRBV24-1
j_gene: TRBJ2-7
abundance: -
d_gene: -
CDR3nt: TGTGCCGGCCTAGGTGGGCGGAGGTACGAGCAGTACTTC
CDR3aa: CAGLGGRRYEQYF

v_gene: TRBV18
j_gene: TRBJ1-1
abundance: once
d_gene: TRBD1
CDR3nt: TGTGCCAGCTCACCACCCAGGGGGCAGAACACTGAAGCTTTCTTT
CDR3aa: CASSPPRGQNTEAFF

v_gene: TRBV13
j_gene: TRBJ2-7
abundance: -
d_gene: TRBD2
CDR3nt: TGTGCCAGCAGCTTAGGACCCGGACTAGCGGGGTACTACGAGCAGTACTTC
CDR3aa: CASSLGPGLAGYYEQYF

v_gene: TRBV25-1
j_gene: TRBJ2-5
abundance: -
d_gene: -
CDR3nt: TGTGCCAGCAGTGAAGGTATAGGGCGGCACCAGTACTTC
CDR3aa: CASSEGIGRHQYF

v_gene: TRBV6-6
j_gene: TRBJ2-3
abundance: -
d_gene: TRBD2
CDR3nt: TGTGCCAGCAGTCCTCTTAGCGGGGGTCATCGCACAGATACGCAGTATTTT
CDR3aa: CASSPLSGGHRTDTQYF

v_gene: TRBV29-1
j_gene: TRBJ2-5
abundance: -
d_gene: TRBD1
CDR3nt: TGCAGCGTTGGTACAGGGGCAGGGGAGACCCAGTACTTC
CDR3aa: CSVGTGAGETQYF

v_gene: TRBV28
j_gene: TRBJ1-2
abundance: -
d_gene: -
CDR3nt: TGTGCCAGCAGTTTATCGGAGGCAGGAGGAGACTATGGCTACACCTTC
CDR3aa: CASSLSEAGGDYGYTF

v_gene: TRBV11-2
j_gene: TRBJ1-2
abundance: -
d_gene: -
CDR3nt: TGTGCCAGCAGCCCCTTACAGGGTTATGGCTACACCTTC
CDR3aa: CASSPLQGYGYTF

v_gene: TRBV3-1/TRBV3-2
j_gene: TRBJ2-7
abundance: few
d_gene: TRBD2
CDR3nt: TGTGCCAGCAGCCTCTTGAGCGGGGAAGACGAGCAGTACTTC
CDR3aa: CASSLLSGEDEQYF

v_gene: TRBV11-3
j_gene: TRBJ2-3
abundance: -
d_gene: -
CDR3nt: TGTGCCAGCGAGTTTGGGGAAATTCGGGAGACAGATACGCAGTATTTT
CDR3aa: CASEFGEIRETDTQYF

v_gene: TRBV7-2
j_gene: TRBJ1-2
abundance: few
d_gene: -
CDR3nt: TGTGCCAGCAGCCCCCGCTTAGGGGGTAGGTATGGCTACACCTTC
CDR3aa: CASSPRLGGRYGYTF

v_gene: TRBV2
j_gene: TRBJ1-2
abundance: -
d_gene: -
CDR3nt: TGTGCCAGCAGTGAATGGCAGGGAATCTATGGCTACACCTTC
CDR3aa: CASSEWQGIYGYTF

v_gene: TRBV5-6
j_gene: TRBJ2-1
abundance: once
d_gene: TRBD2
CDR3nt: TGTGCCAGCAGCTTGGATCTTGTAGCGGGGGATAACAATGAGCAGTTCTTC
CDR3aa: CASSLDLVAGDNNEQFF

v_gene: TRBV11-2
j_gene: TRBJ1-2
abundance: -
d_gene: -
CDR3nt: TGTGCCAGCAGCTGGGACTCCTATGGCTACACCTTC
CDR3aa: CASSWDSYGYTF

v_gene: TRBV11-2
j_gene: TRBJ2-7
abundance: -
d_gene: -
CDR3nt: TGTGCCAGCAGCTTAGAGGGAGATTACGAGCAGTACTTC
CDR3aa: CASSLEGDYEQYF

v_gene: TRBV6-6
j_gene: TRBJ1-4
abundance: -
d_gene: TRBD1
CDR3nt: TGTGCCAGCAGTCAGAGGAAGATCACAGGGGGCGCATTTGAAAAACTGTTTTTT
CDR3aa: CASSQRKITGGAFEKLFF

v_gene: TRBV7-6
j_gene: TRBJ1-3
abundance: -
d_gene: -
CDR3nt: TGTGCCAGCAGCTTGGGGGGGCTGACCGGAAACACCATATATTTT
CDR3aa: CASSLGGLTGNTIYF

v_gene: TRBV2
j_gene: TRBJ2-1
abundance: -
d_gene: -
CDR3nt: TGTGCCAGCAGCCGGGACAATGAGCAGTTCTTC
CDR3aa: CASSRDNEQFF

v_gene: TRBV18
j_gene: TRBJ1-1
abundance: -
d_gene: -
CDR3nt: TGTGCCAGCTCACCACTGGAGGGGAACACTGAAGCTTTCTTT
CDR3aa: CASSPLEGNTEAFF

v_gene: TRBV19
j_gene: TRBJ2-7
abundance: -
d_gene: TRBD1
CDR3nt: TGTGCCAGTAGTAGCTGGGACAGCTCCTACGAGCAGTACTTC
CDR3aa: CASSSWDSSYEQYF